Below, one TCR beta chain is given with its context. The PCR employed 60 Vbeta primers together with 13 Jbeta primers. Using immunoSEQ multiplex PCR, the repertoire was profiled, and TCRdb retains in-frame clones only, with some absent. The sample gives 130,000 to 150,000 clones, around four fifths of which show up once; around 2.9% is in the top ten. The data are from a study of cytomegalovirus exposure and HLA in healthy donors. Background on the study: Across 350 to 500 genotyped donors, over 70% landed in the Caucasian-associated ancestry cluster.

This CDR3 has 16 residues. Germline V lookup: CDR1 ENHRY, CDR2 SYGVKD. With V trimmed by 4 bases and J by 5 bases, 7 bases remained unmatched. The chain carries TRBV10-3 and TRBJ1-6; 8 bases agree with TRBD1. The sequence was obtained from a female donor in good health and CMV-seronegative. The specimen was PBMCs. CDR3 DNA sequence: TGTGCCATCAGTGCCCTAAACAGGGGGGATAATTCACCCCTCCACTTT. It specifies CAISALNRGDNSPLHF.